This TCR beta chain was sequenced for a study of T cell changes during pregnancy in multiple sclerosis. Clones were read by immunoSEQ multiplex PCR, and TCRdb kept only the in-frame ones, dropping some. This sample has 20,000 to 25,000 clones, with roughly 89% found just once. Per the germline V gene, CDR1 is SGHDT and CDR2 is YYEEEE. The length of the CDR3 is 16 residues. The sequence derives from a female donor with multiple sclerosis, enrolled in a pregnancy study. The sample was CD8+ T cells from peripheral blood mononuclear cells, taken in the first trimester of pregnancy. This chain joins TRBV5-6 and TRBJ2-5; possible D gene TRBD2, 5 bases. The end of the DNA is better explained by TRBJ2-7, so the J call may be wrong. DNA for the CDR3: TGTGCCAGCAGCTTGTCGTCCGGGAAGAGATCCTACGAGCAGTACTTC. It translates to CASSLSSGKRSYEQYF.